The T cell receptor (beta chain) described here comes from a study of T-cell reconstitution after alpha-beta-depleted transplantation in children (dated by TCRdb to about 2016). For the study in its entirety: T-cell immune reconstitution after TCRalphabeta/CD19-depleted allogeneic hematopoietic cell transplantation in children was quantitatively tracked in the study by means of TCR repertoire profiling.

The treatment or condition label here, explained by the study, means: allogeneic hematopoietic cell transplantation with graft depleted of TCRalphabeta T cells and CD19 B cells. Transplant recipients were children who received TCRalphabeta/CD19-depleted allogeneic hematopoietic cell grafts. Overall results and qualifications from the work: The high TCRbeta diversity at day 60 in some patients was ascribed to recipient T cells and intrathymic progenitors that had survived conditioning. Apparently early alphabetaT-cell count recovery about two months after transplant reportedly relied on only several hundred rapidly expanded clones derived from non-depleted graft cells. The frequencies of hyperexpanded clones fell over the following months, and after one year, T-cell counts and TCRbeta diversity were mostly attributed to newly produced T cells.

Receptors were amplified or captured by PCR. The instrument given in TCRdb is Illumina HiSeq 2500. TCR libraries were prepared with molecular barcoding, using unique molecular identifiers to normalize TCRbeta repertoire quantification. The public reads were reanalyzed by TCRdb: fastp trimming at Q25, MiXCR alignment, in-frame beta chains only. Rows are unified per CDR3 protein, each entry keeping the most common DNA and genes. In all, the sample holds fewer than 550,000 distinct CDR3 sequences, and about 10% of those were seen once. Of the sample, just over 2% is held by the ten largest clones. There are 14 amino acids in the CDR3, from cysteine to phenylalanine inclusive. Only the CDR3 DNA is retained, 42 bases long and in frame from the first base. Germline trimming: 6 bases from V, 3 bases from J; junction bases outside gene matches: 9. CDR1 DFQATT and CDR2 SNEGSKA were looked up in the germline V gene (reference sequence).

Regarding this clonotype: The antigen this receptor binds is unknown. No much larger clone exists at a distance of one base, and base qualities are not known.

The rearrangement joined TRBV20-1 to TRBJ2-3; 7 middle bases align to TRBD1. The sequence came from a child younger than 10 with inherited bone marrow failure, due to receive a stem cell transplant. The sequenced sample was PBMCs, obtained before TCRalphabeta/CD19-depleted stem cell transplant. CDR3 reads: CSAATGDQTDTQYF. The sequence in DNA is TGCAGTGCCGCTACAGGGGATCAAACAGATACGCAGTATTTT.